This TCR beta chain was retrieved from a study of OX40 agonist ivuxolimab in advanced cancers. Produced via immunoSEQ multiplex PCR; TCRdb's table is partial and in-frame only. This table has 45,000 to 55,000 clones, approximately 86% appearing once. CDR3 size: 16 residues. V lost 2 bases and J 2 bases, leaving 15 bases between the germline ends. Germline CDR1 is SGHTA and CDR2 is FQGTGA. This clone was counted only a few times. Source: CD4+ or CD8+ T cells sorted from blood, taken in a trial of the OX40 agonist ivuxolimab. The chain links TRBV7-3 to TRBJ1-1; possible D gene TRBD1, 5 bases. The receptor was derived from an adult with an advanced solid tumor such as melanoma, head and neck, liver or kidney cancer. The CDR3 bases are TGTGCCAGCAGCTTAGGGCCGCAGGGCCTAAACACTGAAGCTTTCTTT. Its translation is CASSLGPQGLNTEAFF. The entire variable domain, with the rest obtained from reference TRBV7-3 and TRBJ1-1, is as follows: GAGVSQTPSNKVTEKGKYVELRCDPISGHTALYWYRQSLGQGPEFLIYFQGTGAADDSGLPNDRFFAVRPEGSVSTLKIQRTERGDSAVYLCASSLGPQGLNTEAFFGQGTRLTVV.